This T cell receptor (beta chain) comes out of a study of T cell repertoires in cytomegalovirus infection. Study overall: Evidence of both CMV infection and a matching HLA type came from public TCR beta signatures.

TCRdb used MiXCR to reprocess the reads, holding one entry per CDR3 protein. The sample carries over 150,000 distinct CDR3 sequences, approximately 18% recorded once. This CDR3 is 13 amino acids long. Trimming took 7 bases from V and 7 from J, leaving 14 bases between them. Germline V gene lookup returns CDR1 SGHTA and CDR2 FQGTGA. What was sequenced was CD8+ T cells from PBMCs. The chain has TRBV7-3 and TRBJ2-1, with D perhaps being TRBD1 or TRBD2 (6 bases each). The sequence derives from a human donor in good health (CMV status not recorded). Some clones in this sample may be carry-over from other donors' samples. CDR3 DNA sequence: TGTGCCAGCACCACTGGGGGGCCGAATGAGCAGTTCTTC. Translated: CASTTGGPNEQFF.